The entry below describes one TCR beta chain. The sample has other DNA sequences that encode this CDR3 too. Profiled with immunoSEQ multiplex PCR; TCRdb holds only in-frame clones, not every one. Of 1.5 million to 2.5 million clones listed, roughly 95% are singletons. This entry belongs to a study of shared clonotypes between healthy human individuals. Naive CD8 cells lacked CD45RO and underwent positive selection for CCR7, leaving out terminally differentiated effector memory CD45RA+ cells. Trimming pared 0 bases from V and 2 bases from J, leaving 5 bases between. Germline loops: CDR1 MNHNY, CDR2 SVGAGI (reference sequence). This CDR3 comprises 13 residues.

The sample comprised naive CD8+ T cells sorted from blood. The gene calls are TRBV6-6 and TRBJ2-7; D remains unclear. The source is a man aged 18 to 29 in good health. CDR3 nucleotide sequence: TGTGCCAGCAGTTACTCCACCCCCTACGAGCAGTACTTC. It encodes CASSYSTPYEQYF.